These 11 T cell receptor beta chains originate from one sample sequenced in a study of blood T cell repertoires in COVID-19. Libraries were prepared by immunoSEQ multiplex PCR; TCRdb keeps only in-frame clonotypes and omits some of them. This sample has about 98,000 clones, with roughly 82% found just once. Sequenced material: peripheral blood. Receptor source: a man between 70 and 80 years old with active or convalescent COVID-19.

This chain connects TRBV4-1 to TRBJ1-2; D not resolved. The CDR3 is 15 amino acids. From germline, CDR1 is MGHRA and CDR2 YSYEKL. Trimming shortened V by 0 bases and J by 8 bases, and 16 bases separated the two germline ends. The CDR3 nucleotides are TGCGCCAGCAGCCAAGAGTCTGCATTTCTCGGGGGCTACACCTTC. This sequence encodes CASSQESAFLGGYTF.

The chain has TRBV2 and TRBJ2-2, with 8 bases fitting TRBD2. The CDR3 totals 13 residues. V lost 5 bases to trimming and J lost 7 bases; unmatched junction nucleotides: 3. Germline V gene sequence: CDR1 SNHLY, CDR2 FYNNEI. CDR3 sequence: CASSKTSDGELFF. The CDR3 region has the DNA TGTGCCAGCAGTAAGACTAGCGACGGGGAGCTGTTTTTT.

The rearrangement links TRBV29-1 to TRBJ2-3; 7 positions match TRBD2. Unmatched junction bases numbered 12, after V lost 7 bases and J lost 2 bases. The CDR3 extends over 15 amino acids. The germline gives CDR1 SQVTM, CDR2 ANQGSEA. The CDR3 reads CSDTGGAGTTDTQYF. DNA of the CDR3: TGCAGCGACACGGGGGGAGCGGGGACCACAGATACGCAGTATTTT.

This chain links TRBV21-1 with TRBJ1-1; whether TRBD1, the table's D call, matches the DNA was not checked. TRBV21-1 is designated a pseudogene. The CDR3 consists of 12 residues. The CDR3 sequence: CASSARDTEAFF. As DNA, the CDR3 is TGTGCCAGCAGCGCCAGGGACACTGAAGCTTTCTTT.

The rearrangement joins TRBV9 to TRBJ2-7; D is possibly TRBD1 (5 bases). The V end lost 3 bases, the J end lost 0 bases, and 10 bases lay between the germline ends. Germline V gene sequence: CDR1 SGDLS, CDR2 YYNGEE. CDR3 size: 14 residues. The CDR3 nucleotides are TGTGCCAGCAGCGCCAGGGATAGCTCCTACGAGCAGTACTTC. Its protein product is CASSARDSSYEQYF. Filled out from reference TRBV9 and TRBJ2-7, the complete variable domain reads DSGVTQTPKHLITATGQRVTLRCSPRSGDLSVYWYQQSLDQGLQFLIQYYNGEERAKGNILERFSAQQFPDLHSELNLSSLELGDSALYFCASSARDSSYEQYFGPGTRLTVT.

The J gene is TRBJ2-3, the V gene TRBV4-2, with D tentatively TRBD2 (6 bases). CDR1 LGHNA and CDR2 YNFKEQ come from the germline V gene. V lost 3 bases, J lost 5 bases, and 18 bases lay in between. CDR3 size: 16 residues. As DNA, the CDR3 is TGTGCCAGCAGCCAGGCTGCCGGGACTGCGAAAGATACGCAGTATTTT. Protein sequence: CASSQAAGTAKDTQYF.

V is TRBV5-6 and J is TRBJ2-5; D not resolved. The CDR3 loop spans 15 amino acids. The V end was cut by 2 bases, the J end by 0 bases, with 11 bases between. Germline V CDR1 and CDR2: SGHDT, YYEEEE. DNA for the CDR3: TGTGCCAGCAGCTTCCGACACTGGTACCAAGAGACCCAGTACTTC. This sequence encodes CASSFRHWYQETQYF.

The CDR3 bases are TGCGCCAGCACTCCGTTGCGGGGGGCCCTCCAGGGGAATGAGCAGTTCTTC. Its translation: CASTPLRGALQGNEQFF. The chain employs TRBV10-2 and TRBJ2-1; 8 bases map to TRBD2. In germline, CDR1 is WSHSY, CDR2 SAAADI. V lost 7 bases, J lost 7 bases, and 18 bases stayed unmatched. The CDR3 is 17 residues long.

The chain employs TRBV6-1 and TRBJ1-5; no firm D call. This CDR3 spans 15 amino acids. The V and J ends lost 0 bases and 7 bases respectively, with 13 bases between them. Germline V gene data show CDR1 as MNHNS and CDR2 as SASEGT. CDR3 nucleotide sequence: TGTGCCAGCAGTGAAGCAGGTTTGGGGAGACAGCCCCAGCATTTT. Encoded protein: CASSEAGLGRQPQHF.

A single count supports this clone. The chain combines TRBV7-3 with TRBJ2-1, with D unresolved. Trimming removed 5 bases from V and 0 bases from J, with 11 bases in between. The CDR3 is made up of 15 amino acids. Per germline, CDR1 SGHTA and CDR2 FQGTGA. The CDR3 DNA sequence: TGTGCCAGCAGCCATAAAAGGAGCTCCTACAATGAGCAGTTCTTC. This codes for CASSHKRSSYNEQFF.

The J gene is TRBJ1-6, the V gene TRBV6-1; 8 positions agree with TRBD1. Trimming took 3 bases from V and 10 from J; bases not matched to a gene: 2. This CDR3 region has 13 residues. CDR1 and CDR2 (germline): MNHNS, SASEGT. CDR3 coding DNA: TGTGCCAGCAGTGAGACAGGGGCCTCACCCCTCCACTTT. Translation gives CASSETGASPLHF.